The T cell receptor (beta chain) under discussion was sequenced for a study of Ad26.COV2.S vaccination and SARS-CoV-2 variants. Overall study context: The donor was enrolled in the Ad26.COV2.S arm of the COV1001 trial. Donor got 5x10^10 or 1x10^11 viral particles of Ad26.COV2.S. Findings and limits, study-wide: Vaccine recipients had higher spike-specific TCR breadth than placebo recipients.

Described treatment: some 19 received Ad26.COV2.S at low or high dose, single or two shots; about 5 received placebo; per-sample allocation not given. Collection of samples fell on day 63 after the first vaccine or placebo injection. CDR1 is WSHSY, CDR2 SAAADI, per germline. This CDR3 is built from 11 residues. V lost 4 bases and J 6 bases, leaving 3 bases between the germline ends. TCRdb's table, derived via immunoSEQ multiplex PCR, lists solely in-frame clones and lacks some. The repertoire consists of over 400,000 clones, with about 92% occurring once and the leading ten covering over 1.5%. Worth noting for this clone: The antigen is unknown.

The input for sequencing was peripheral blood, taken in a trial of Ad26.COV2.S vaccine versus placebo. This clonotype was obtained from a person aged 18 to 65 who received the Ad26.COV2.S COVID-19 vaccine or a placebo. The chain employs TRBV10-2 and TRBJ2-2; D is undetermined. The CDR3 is CASSVPGELFF. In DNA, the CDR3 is TGCGCCAGCAGTGTTCCCGGGGAGCTGTTTTTT.